The clone carrying this T cell receptor beta chain came up many times. The data are from a study of T-cell reconstitution after alpha-beta-depleted transplantation in children. CDR3 size: 14 residues. Germline assignment: CDR1 SGHVS and CDR2 FQNEAQ. The V end was cut by 7 bases, the J end by 5 bases, with 17 bases between. Using unique molecular identifiers, the investigators prepared the TCRbeta library. TCRdb reprocessed the PCR reads with MiXCR, giving one entry per CDR3 protein. The data show 250,000 to 300,000 distinct CDR3 sequences, about 9.5% seen once. Sample: PBMCs, taken before TCRalphabeta/CD19-depleted stem cell transplant. This receptor was taken from a boy in the first two years of life with acute myeloid leukemia, due to receive a stem cell transplant. V is TRBV7-8 and J is TRBJ1-1, with a tentative D call TRBD1 (6 bases). The CDR3 spells CASIQLTGRTEAFF. The CDR3 nucleotides are TGTGCCAGCATCCAACTCACAGGGAGAACTGAAGCTTTCTTT.